The 11 T cell receptor beta chains in this list originate from one sample, sequenced in a study of cytomegalovirus exposure and HLA in healthy donors (dated by TCRdb to about 2017). Library construction relied on the immunoSEQ multiplex PCR assay. Imported from immuneACCESS, the table was reduced by TCRdb to in-frame sequences with V and J called. These copies leave out some clones; in studies compared against another copy, an unresolved V gene accounts for under half, and the cause of the remainder is not known. The sample records about 160,000 clones, about 90% of which are singletons. The ten most abundant clones make up 3.5% to 4.5% of the sample. Sequenced input: PBMCs. Receptors were obtained from a man between 18 and 29 years old in good health and CMV-seropositive.

The genes are TRBV28 and TRBJ1-1; no clear D. In germline, CDR1 is MDHEN, CDR2 SYDVKM. V lost 2 bases to trimming and J lost 8 bases, with 9 bases between them. CDR3 length: 12 amino acids. The CDR3 DNA follows: TGTGCCAGCAGTTTAATGTCCAGGGAAGCTTTCTTT. It yields the protein CASSLMSREAFF.

The chain carries TRBV6-5 and TRBJ1-5, with 9 positions matching TRBD1. The CDR3 runs to 15 residues. Germline-derived CDR1 and CDR2 are MNHEY and SVGAGI. V lost 5 bases, J lost 7 bases, and 9 bases stayed unmatched. CDR3 in amino acids: CASSPDRGLFQPQHF. The CDR3 DNA reads as TGTGCCAGCAGTCCGGACAGGGGCCTTTTCCAGCCCCAGCATTTT.

The chain couples TRBV14 to TRBJ1-1, with 7 bases identical to TRBD1. This CDR3 spans 14 amino acids. Germline V lookup: CDR1 SGHDN, CDR2 FVKESK. V lost 3 bases, J lost 8 bases, and 9 bases stayed unmatched. The CDR3 bases are TGTGCCAGCAGCCAGGCCACAGGGGCCGGGGAAGCTTTCTTT. Translating gives CASSQATGAGEAFF.

CDR3 nucleotide sequence: TGCGCCAGCAGCCAGGCCGGGGCTGGAAACACCATATATTTT. Its translation: CASSQAGAGNTIYF. The chain links TRBV4-1 to TRBJ1-3, with D hard to call. Germline CDR1 MGHRA, CDR2 YSYEKL. V was pared by 3 bases and J by 2 bases, with 8 bases between. The CDR3 has 14 amino acids.

V gene TRBV5-6 combines with J gene TRBJ2-3; the match to TRBD1 covers 9 bases. Germline V CDR1 and CDR2: SGHDT, YYEEEE. Trimming took 1 base from V and 2 from J; bases not matched to a gene: 5. The CDR3 extends over 16 amino acids. CDR3 DNA: TGTGCCAGCAGCTTGTTTCGGGACAGGGTCACAGATACGCAGTATTTT. Amino acids: CASSLFRDRVTDTQYF.

V usage is TRBV6-5 and J usage is TRBJ1-1; 7 nucleotides align to TRBD1. V shed 2 bases, J shed 0 bases, and the junction held 6 bases outside the gene matches. This CDR3 is 16 amino acids long. Per the germline V gene, CDR1 is MNHEY and CDR2 is SVGAGI. Here the CDR3 reads CASSYRTGVMNTEAFF. The CDR3 nucleotides read TGTGCCAGCAGTTACCGGACAGGAGTCATGAACACTGAAGCTTTCTTT.

This clone came up a few times. The chain couples TRBV19 to TRBJ2-7, with 12 bases aligning to TRBD2. This CDR3 region has 18 residues. V trimming: 5 bases; J trimming: 3 bases; junction bases outside the gene matches: 14. Germline V gives CDR1 LNHDA, CDR2 SQIVND (reference sequence). CDR3: CASSPLGTSGSSSYEQYF. CDR3 DNA: TGTGCCAGTAGTCCACTTGGGACTAGCGGGTCATCGAGCTACGAGCAGTACTTC.

This sequence joins TRBV15 and TRBJ2-1; 9 nucleotides align to TRBD1. CDR3 length: 16 amino acids. Germline CDR1 is LNHNV and CDR2 is YYDKDF (reference sequence). V lost 2 bases and J lost 7; bases outside the gene matches: 9. This CDR3 reads CATSRPGQGGRNEQFF. The CDR3 bases are TGTGCCACCAGCAGACCGGGACAGGGTGGCAGGAATGAGCAGTTCTTC.

The gene calls are TRBV4-2 and TRBJ1-1; D remains unclear. CDR3 length: 17 amino acids. V lost 0 bases and J lost 0, with 14 bases in between. Germline-derived CDR1 and CDR2 are LGHNA and YNFKEQ. The CDR3 region has the DNA TGTGCCAGCAGCCAAGAAAGATCGGGGAGTATGAACACTGAAGCTTTCTTT. Residues: CASSQERSGSMNTEAFF.

The rearrangement links TRBV11-2 to TRBJ2-4, with a possible D match to TRBD2 (5 bases). The CDR3 consists of 20 residues. With 0 bases removed from V and 0 bases from J, the gap between germline ends came to 21 bases. Germline CDR1 SGHAT, CDR2 FQNNGV. The CDR3 protein is CASSLDSWWSGLEAKNIQYF. The CDR3 DNA is TGTGCCAGCAGCTTAGATTCCTGGTGGAGCGGTCTTGAAGCCAAAAACATTCAGTACTTC.

The CDR3 nucleotides read TGTGCCAGTGGGACAGGGGACTACGAGCAGTACTTC. Protein sequence: CASGTGDYEQYF. This chain uses TRBV19 with TRBJ2-7, with TRBD1 identical over 10 bases. V trimming: 8 bases; J trimming: 3 bases; junction bases outside the gene matches: 1. Germline V gives CDR1 LNHDA, CDR2 SQIVND (reference sequence). The CDR3 has 12 amino acids.